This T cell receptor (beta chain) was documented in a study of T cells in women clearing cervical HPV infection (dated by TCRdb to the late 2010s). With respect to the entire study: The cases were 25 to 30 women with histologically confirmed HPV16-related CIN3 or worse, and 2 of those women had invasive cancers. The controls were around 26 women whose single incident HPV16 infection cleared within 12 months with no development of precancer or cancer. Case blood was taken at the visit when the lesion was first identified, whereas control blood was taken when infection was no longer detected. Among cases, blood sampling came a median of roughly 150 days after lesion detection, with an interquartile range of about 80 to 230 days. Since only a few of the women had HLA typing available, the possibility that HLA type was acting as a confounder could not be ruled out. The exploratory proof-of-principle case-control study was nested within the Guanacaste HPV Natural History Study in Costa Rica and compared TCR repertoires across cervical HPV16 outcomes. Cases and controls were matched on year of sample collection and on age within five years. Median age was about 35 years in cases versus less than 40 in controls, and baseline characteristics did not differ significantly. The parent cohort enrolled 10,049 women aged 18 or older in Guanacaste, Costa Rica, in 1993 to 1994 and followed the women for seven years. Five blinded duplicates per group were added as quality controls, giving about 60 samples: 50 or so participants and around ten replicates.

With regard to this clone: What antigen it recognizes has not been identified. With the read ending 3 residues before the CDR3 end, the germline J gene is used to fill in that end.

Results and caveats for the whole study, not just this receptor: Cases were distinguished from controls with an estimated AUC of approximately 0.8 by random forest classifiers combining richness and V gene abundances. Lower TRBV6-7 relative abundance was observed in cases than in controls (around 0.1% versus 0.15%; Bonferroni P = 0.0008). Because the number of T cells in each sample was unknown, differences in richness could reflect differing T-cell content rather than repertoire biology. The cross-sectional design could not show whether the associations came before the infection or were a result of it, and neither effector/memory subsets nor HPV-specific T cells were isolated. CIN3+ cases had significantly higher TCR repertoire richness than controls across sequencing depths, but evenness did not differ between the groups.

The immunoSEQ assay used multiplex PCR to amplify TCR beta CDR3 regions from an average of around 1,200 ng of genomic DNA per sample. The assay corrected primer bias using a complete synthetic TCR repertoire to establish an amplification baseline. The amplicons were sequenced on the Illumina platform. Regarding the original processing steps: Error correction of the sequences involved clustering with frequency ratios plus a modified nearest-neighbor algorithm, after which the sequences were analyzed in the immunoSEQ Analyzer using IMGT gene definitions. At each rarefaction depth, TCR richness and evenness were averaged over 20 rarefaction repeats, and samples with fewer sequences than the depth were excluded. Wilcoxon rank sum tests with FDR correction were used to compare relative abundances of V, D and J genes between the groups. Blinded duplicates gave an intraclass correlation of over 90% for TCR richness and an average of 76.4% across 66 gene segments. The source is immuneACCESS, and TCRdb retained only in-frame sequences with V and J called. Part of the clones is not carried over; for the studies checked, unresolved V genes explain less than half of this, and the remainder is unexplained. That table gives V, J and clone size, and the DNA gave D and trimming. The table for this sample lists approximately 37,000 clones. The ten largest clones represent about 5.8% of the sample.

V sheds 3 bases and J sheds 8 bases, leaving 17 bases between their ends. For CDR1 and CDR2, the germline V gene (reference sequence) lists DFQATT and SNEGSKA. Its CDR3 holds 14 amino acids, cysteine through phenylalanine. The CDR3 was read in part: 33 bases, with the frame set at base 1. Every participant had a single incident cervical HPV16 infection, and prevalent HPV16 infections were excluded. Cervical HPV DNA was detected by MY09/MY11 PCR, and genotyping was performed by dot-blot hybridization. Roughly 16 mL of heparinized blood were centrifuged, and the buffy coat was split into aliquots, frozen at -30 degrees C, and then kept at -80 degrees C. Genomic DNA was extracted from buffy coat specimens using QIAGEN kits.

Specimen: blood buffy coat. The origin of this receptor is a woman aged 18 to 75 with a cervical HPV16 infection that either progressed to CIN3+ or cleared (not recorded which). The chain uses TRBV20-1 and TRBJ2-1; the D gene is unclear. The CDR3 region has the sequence CSASVLEGIHEQFF. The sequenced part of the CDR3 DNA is TGCAGTGCTAGCGTCCTAGAAGGTATTCATGAG.